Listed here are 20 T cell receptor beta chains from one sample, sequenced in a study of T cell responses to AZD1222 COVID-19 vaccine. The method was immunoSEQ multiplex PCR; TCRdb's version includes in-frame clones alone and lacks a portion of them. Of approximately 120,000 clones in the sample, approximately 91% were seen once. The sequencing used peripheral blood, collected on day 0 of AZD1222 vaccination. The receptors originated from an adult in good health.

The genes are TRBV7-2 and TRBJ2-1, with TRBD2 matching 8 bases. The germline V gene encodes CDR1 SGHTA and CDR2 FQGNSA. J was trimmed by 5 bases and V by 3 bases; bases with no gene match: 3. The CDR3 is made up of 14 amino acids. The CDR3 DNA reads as TGTGCCAGCAGCTTGAATAGCGGGGACAATGAGCAGTTCTTC. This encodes CASSLNSGDNEQFF. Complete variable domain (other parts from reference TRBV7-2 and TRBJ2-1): GAGVSQSPSNKVTEKGKDVELRCDPISGHTALYWYRQSLGQGLEFLIYFQGNSAPDKSGLPSDRFSAERTGGSVSTLTIQRTQQEDSAVYLCASSLNSGDNEQFFGPGTRLTVL.

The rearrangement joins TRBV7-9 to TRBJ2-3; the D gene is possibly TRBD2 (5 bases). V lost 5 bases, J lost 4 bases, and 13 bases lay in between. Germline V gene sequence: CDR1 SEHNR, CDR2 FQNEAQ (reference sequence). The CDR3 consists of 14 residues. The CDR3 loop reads CASSPDSSPDTQYF. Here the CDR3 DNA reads TGTGCCAGCAGCCCGGACTCCTCTCCAGATACGCAGTATTTT.

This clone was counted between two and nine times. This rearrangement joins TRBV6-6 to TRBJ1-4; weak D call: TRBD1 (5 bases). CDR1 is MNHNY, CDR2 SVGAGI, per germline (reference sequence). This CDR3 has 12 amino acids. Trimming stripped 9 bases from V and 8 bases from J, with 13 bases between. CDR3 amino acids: CASRQWGEKLFF. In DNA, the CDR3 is TGTGCCAGTAGACAGTGGGGGGAAAAACTGTTTTTT.

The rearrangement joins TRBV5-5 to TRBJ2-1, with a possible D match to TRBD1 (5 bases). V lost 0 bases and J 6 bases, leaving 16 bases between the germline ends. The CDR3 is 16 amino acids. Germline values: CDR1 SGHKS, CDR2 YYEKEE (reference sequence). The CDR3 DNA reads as TGTGCCAGCAGCTTGGGGGTAGGGCAGGGAAGCAATGAGCAGTTCTTC. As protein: CASSLGVGQGSNEQFF.

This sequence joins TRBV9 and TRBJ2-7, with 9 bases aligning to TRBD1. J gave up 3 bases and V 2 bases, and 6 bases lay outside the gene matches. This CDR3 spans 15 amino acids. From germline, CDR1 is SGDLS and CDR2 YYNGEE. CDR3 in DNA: TGTGCCAGCAGCGTCTCTTGGACAGGGGACTACGAGCAGTACTTC. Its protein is CASSVSWTGDYEQYF.

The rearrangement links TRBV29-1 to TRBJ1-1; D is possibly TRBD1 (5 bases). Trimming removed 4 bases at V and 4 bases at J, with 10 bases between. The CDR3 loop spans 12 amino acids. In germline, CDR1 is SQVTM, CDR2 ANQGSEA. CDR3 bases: TGCAGCGTTGCGGGCAGGGTCACTGAAGCTTTCTTT. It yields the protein CSVAGRVTEAFF.

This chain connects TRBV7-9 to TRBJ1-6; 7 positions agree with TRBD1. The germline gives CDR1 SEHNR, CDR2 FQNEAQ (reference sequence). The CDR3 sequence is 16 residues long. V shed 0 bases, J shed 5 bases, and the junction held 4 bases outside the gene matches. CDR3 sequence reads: CASSLAGRGDNSPLHF. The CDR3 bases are TGTGCCAGCAGCTTAGCAGGCAGGGGGGATAATTCACCCCTCCACTTT.

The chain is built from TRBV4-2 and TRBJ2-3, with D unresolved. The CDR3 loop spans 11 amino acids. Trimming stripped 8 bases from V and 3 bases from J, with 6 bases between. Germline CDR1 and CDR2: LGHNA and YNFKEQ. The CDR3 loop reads CASPGTDTQYF. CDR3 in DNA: TGTGCCAGCCCTGGTACAGATACGCAGTATTTT.

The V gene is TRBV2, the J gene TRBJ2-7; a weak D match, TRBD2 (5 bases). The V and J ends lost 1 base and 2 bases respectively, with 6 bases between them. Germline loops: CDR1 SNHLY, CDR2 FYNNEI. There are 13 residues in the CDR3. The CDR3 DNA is TGTGCCAGCAGTGAAGTCGGGACCTACGAGCAGTACGTC. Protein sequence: CASSEVGTYEQYV.

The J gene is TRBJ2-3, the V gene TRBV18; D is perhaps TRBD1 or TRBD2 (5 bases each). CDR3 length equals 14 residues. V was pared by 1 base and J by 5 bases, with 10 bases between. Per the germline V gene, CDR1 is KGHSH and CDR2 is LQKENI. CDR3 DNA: TGTGCCAGCTCACCACAACAGGAGGTAGATACGCAGTATTTT. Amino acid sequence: CASSPQQEVDTQYF.

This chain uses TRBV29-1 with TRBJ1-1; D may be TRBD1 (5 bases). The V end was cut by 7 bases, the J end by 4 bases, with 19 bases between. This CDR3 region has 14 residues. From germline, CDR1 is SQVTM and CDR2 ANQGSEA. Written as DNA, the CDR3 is TGCAGCGGCCAATGGGGCCCCCGATCCACTGAAGCTTTCTTT. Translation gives CSGQWGPRSTEAFF.

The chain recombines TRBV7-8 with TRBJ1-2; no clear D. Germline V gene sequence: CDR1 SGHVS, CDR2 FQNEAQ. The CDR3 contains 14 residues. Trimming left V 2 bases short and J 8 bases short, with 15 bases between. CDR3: CASSLSRGSGGYTF. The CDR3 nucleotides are TGTGCCAGCAGCTTATCCCGGGGATCCGGCGGCTACACCTTC.

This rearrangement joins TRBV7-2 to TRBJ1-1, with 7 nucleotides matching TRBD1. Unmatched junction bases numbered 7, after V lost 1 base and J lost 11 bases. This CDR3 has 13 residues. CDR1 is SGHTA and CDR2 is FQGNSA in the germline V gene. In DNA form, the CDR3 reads TGTGCCAGCAGCTTAGTGACAGGGTTAATGGCTTTCTTT. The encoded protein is CASSLVTGLMAFF.

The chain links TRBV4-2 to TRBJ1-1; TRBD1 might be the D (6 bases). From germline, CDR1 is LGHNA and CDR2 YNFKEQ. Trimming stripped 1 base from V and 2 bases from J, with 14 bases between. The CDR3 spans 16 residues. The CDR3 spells CASSQGRTELNTEAFF. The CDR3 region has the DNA TGTGCCAGCAGCCAAGGACGGACAGAGCTTAACACTGAAGCTTTCTTT.

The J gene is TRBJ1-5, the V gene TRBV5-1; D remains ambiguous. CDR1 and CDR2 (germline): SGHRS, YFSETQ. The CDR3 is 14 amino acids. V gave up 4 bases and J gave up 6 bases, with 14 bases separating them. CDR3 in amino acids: CASSPTEGRQPQHF. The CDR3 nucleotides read TGCGCCAGCAGCCCGACGGAGGGTCGTCAGCCCCAGCATTTT.

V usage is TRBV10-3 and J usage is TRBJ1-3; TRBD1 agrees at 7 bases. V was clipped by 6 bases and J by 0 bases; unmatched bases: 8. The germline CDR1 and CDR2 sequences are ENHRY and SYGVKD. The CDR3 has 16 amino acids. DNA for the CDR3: TGTGCCATCAGAATAAGAGACAGGGACTCTGGAAACACCATATATTTT. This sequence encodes CAIRIRDRDSGNTIYF.

This chain's CDR3 is CASSPGRSYEQYV. Written as DNA, the CDR3 is TGTGCCAGCAGCCCGGGCAGATCCTACGAGCAGTACGTC. The chain combines TRBV7-8 with TRBJ2-7; D is uncertain. V was shortened by 5 bases and J by 1 base, with 9 bases between the two germline ends. CDR3 length equals 13 residues. Germline V gives CDR1 SGHVS, CDR2 FQNEAQ.

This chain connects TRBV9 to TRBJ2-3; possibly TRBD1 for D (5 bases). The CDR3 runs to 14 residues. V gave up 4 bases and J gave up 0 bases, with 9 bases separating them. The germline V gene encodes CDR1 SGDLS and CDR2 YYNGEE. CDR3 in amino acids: CASSRTGSTDTQYF. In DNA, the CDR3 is TGTGCCAGCAGCAGAACAGGAAGCACAGATACGCAGTATTTT.

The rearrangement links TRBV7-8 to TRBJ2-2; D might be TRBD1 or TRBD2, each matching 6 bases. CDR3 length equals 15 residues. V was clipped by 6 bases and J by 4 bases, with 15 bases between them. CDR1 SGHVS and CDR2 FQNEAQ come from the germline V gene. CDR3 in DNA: TGTGCCAGCAGGATCGGGGGCCGGGGCACCGGGGAGCTGTTTTTT. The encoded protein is CASRIGGRGTGELFF.

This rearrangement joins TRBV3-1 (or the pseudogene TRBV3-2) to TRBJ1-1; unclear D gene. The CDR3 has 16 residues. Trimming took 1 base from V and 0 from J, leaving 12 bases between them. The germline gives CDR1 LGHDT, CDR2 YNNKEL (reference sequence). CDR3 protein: CASSQGGVQMNTEAFF. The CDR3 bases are TGTGCCAGCAGCCAAGGAGGTGTGCAGATGAACACTGAAGCTTTCTTT.